Each of the 25 T cell receptor beta chains below was sequenced from the same sample in a study of T and B cells in COVID-19 patients. BIOMED2 TRB-A/B primer pools were used in multiplex TRB PCR. TCRdb reprocessed the multiplex PCR reads with MiXCR, giving one entry per CDR3 protein. The table records roughly 7,800 distinct CDR3 sequences, roughly 27% of them present only once. Each TRB amplification used roughly 250-550 ng of genomic DNA from blood. The sample comprised blood. These receptors were taken from a human donor with active COVID-19.

Within the sample, this clonotype is medium-sized. The V call is TRBV6-4, the J call TRBJ2-2, with D unresolved. Germline CDR1 is MRHNA and CDR2 is SNTAGT. The CDR3 consists of 12 residues. The V gene lost 2 bases and the J gene lost 4 bases, with 2 bases spanning the gap. This CDR3 is CASSDGTGELFF. CDR3 DNA sequence: TGTGCCAGCAGTGACGGCACCGGGGAGCTGTTTTTT.

This clonotype rates as medium-sized (0.01 to 0.1%). The chain uses TRBV6-1 and TRBJ2-2, with a weak D call TRBD2 (5 bases). The CDR3 loop spans 15 amino acids. Trimming removed 2 bases from V and 1 base from J, with 8 bases in between. Germline values: CDR1 MNHNS, CDR2 SASEGT. The DNA of the CDR3 is TGTGCCAGCAGTGAATATGGAGGGAACACCGGGGAGCTGTTTTTT. It specifies CASSEYGGNTGELFF.

This chain connects TRBV7-9 to TRBJ2-3, with TRBD2 matching over 7 bases. CDR1 SEHNR and CDR2 FQNEAQ come from the germline V gene (reference sequence). With 9 bases clipped from V and 7 bases from J, the junction kept 22 bases outside the gene matches. This CDR3 region has 17 residues. The CDR3 is CARSDSQAGRSMNTQYF. In DNA, the CDR3 is TGTGCCAGAAGCGACTCCCAAGCGGGGAGGTCCATGAATACGCAGTATTTT.

This clonotype was observed a handful of times. The chain has TRBV7-2 and TRBJ2-3; D uncertain. The CDR3 has 13 amino acids. Trimming removed 5 bases from V and 0 bases from J, with 6 bases in between. Germline V gene data show CDR1 as SGHTA and CDR2 as FQGNSA. In nucleotides, the CDR3 is TGTGCCAGCAGCGCCCCTAGCACAGATACGCAGTATTTT. This codes for CASSAPSTDTQYF.

The chain employs TRBV5-6 and TRBJ2-5; 10 bases map to TRBD1. The CDR3 is 15 residues long. With V trimmed by 4 bases and J by 5 bases, 8 bases remained unmatched. CDR1 and CDR2 (germline): SGHDT, YYEEEE. DNA of the CDR3: TGTGCCAGCAGCCGTAAAGACAGGGGGCGCGAGACCCAGTACTTC. It encodes CASSRKDRGRETQYF.

The rearrangement uses TRBV4-1 and TRBJ2-3; 7 bases align to TRBD1. Germline CDR1 MGHRA, CDR2 YSYEKL. CDR3 length: 14 residues. After removal of 6 bases from V and 1 base from J, the junction contained 4 bases not matched to a gene. DNA of the CDR3: TGCGCCAGCAGGAGACAGGGAGGCACAGATACGCAGTATTTT. This codes for CASRRQGGTDTQYF.

The chain is built from TRBV5-6 and TRBJ2-7; tentative D call: TRBD2 (6 bases). This CDR3 spans 11 amino acids. CDR1 and CDR2 (germline): SGHDT, YYEEEE. With 3 bases removed from V and 9 bases from J, the gap between germline ends came to 10 bases. The DNA of the CDR3 is TGTGCCAGCAGCTCGGAGGGTTCGCAGTACTTC. The encoded protein is CASSSEGSQYF.

This clonotype is classed as medium-sized. V is TRBV27 and J is TRBJ1-5, with TRBD1 matching 7 bases. The CDR3 extends over 15 amino acids. The trim removed 2 bases at V and 0 bases at J, leaving 1 base unmatched. Germline V gives CDR1 MNHEY, CDR2 SMNVEV (reference sequence). CDR3 DNA: TGTGCCAGCAGTTTACGACAGGGTAGCAATCAGCCCCAGCATTTT. This codes for CASSLRQGSNQPQHF.

This clonotype was observed a few times. This chain joins TRBV7-6 and TRBJ2-7, with D unresolved. Trimming took 1 base from V and 4 from J, leaving 14 bases between them. The CDR3 is 15 amino acids. Per the germline V gene, CDR1 is SGHVS and CDR2 is FNYEAQ. The CDR3 loop is CASSLDRNTLYEQYF. CDR3 coding DNA: TGTGCCAGCAGCTTAGACCGGAATACCCTTTACGAGCAGTACTTC. The whole variable domain, filled in from reference TRBV7-6 and TRBJ2-7, reads GAGVSQSPRYKVTKRGQDVALRCDPISGHVSLYWYRQALGQGPEFLTYFNYEAQQDKSGLPNDRFSAERPEGSISTLTIQRTEQRDSAMYRCASSLDRNTLYEQYFGPGTRLTVT.

By frequency in the sample, this clonotype is medium-sized. This sequence joins TRBV19 and TRBJ2-7, with no clear D. The germline gives CDR1 LNHDA, CDR2 SQIVND (reference sequence). The CDR3 runs to 13 residues. The V and J ends lost 5 bases and 0 bases respectively, with 8 bases between them. Written as DNA, the CDR3 is TGTGCCAGTAGTTGGGTCCACTCCTACGAGCAGTACTTC. Protein product: CASSWVHSYEQYF.

The gene calls are TRBV20-1 and TRBJ2-7; a weak D match, TRBD2 (5 bases). CDR3 length equals 14 residues. V gave up 1 base and J gave up 2 bases, with 12 bases separating them. The germline V gene has CDR1 DFQATT and CDR2 SNEGSKA (reference sequence). CDR3 in DNA: TGCAGTGCTAGAGCTCAGGACTTTACCTACGAGCAGTACTTC. It encodes CSARAQDFTYEQYF.

This chain links TRBV7-2 with TRBJ2-2; 9 nucleotides agree with TRBD1. After removal of 5 bases from V and 3 bases from J, the junction contained 4 bases not matched to a gene. Germline V gene sequence: CDR1 SGHTA, CDR2 FQGNSA. The CDR3 extends over 15 amino acids. The DNA for the CDR3 is TGTGCCAGCAGCCGGGACAGGGTGGACACCGGGGAGCTGTTTTTT. The encoded protein is CASSRDRVDTGELFF.

In its sample, this clonotype was seen a few times. The chain couples TRBV15 to TRBJ1-3; weak D call: TRBD1 (5 bases). This CDR3 contains 14 residues. Trimming took off 5 bases at V and 2 bases at J, with 10 bases between the two ends. Germline V gene sequence: CDR1 LNHNV, CDR2 YYDKDF (reference sequence). In nucleotides, the CDR3 is TGTGCCACCAGCGGAAAGGGACCTGGAAACACCATATATTTT. Translating it yields CATSGKGPGNTIYF. Filled out from reference TRBV15 and TRBJ1-3, the complete variable domain reads DAMVIQNPRYQVTQFGKPVTLSCSQTLNHNVMYWYQQKSSQAPKLLFHYYDKDFNNEADTPDNFQSRRPNTSFCFLDIRSPGLGDTAMYLCATSGKGPGNTIYFGEGSWLTVV.

This sequence joins TRBV18 and TRBJ2-3, with TRBD2 as a possible D gene (6 bases). Germline CDR1 reads KGHSH; CDR2 reads LQKENI. V shed 2 bases and J shed 4 bases, with 13 bases lying between them. The CDR3 is made up of 15 amino acids. The CDR3 protein is CASSPIGGRADTQYF. CDR3 coding DNA: TGTGCCAGCTCACCAATCGGGGGTCGGGCAGATACGCAGTATTTT.

The table lists this clonotype with many counts. At one boundary the junction diverges from the germline segment, which might be a read error. The chain joins TRBV5-6 to TRBJ2-1, with 10 bases identical to TRBD2. Germline lookup yields CDR1 SGHDT and CDR2 YYEEEE. This CDR3 contains 14 residues. CDR3 residues: CTSGEGGSYNEQFF. As DNA, the CDR3 is TGCACTAGCGGGGAAGGAGGCTCCTACAATGAGCAGTTCTTC.

Only a few counts were recorded for this clonotype. The rearrangement joins TRBV14 to TRBJ2-1, with D perhaps TRBD2 (6 bases). The V end lost 0 bases, the J end lost 2 bases, and 11 bases lay between the germline ends. The CDR3 length is 16 residues. Germline loops: CDR1 SGHDN, CDR2 FVKESK. The CDR3 sequence is CASSQDVGRTYNEQFF. CDR3 in DNA: TGTGCCAGCAGCCAAGACGTCGGGAGAACCTACAATGAGCAGTTCTTC.

This clonotype is medium-sized within its sample. This chain uses TRBV5-4 with TRBJ2-2; D might be TRBD1 or TRBD2, each matching 5 bases. CDR3 length: 15 amino acids. V was cut by 2 bases and J by 4 bases, with 12 bases left in between. Germline CDR1 is SGHNT and CDR2 is YYREEE (reference sequence). In DNA form, the CDR3 reads TGTGCCAGCAGCTTTATGGGACGGAGCACCGGGGAGCTGTTTTTT. Translating it yields CASSFMGRSTGELFF. Full variable domain (remainder filled in from reference TRBV5-4 and TRBJ2-2): ETGVTQSPTHLIKTRGQQVTLRCSSQSGHNTVSWYQQALGQGPQFIFQYYREEENGRGNFPPRFSGLQFPNYSSELNVNALELDDSALYLCASSFMGRSTGELFFGEGSRLTVL.

This clonotype is medium-sized by share. This chain links TRBV6-5 with TRBJ2-7; the match to TRBD1 covers 9 bases. The V gene's germline CDR1 is MNHEY and CDR2 SVGAGI. Losses at the gene ends were 6 bases for V and 2 bases for J; bases not matched to a gene: 2. The CDR3 has 13 amino acids. The CDR3 DNA follows: TGTGCCAGCAGCCGGGACAGGGCCTACGAGCAGTACTTC. This translates into CASSRDRAYEQYF.

J is TRBJ1-1 and V is TRBV14; no reliable D call. The CDR3 loop spans 13 amino acids. Germline V gene data show CDR1 as SGHDN and CDR2 as FVKESK. Trimming cost V 2 bases and J 4 bases, with 8 bases left between them. The CDR3 protein is CASSQKGGTEAFF. DNA for the CDR3: TGTGCCAGCAGCCAAAAGGGTGGCACTGAAGCTTTCTTT.

This clonotype was seen a handful of times. The V and J genes are TRBV10-3 and TRBJ1-2; D remains unclear. Trimming cost V 1 base and J 7 bases, with 4 bases left between them. This CDR3 has 11 residues. CDR1 ENHRY and CDR2 SYGVKD come from the germline V gene. DNA of the CDR3: TGTGCCATCAGTGAGTTTAGTGGCTACACCTTC. This translates into CAISEFSGYTF.

V is TRBV2 and J is TRBJ2-1, with a tentative D call TRBD1 (6 bases). V lost 6 bases and J 1 base, leaving 13 bases between the germline ends. The CDR3 consists of 15 residues. Germline V gene sequence: CDR1 SNHLY, CDR2 FYNNEI. The CDR3 DNA follows: TGTGCCAGCAGCGGTCAGGGGAATTCCTACAATGAGCAGTTCTTC. Translating gives CASSGQGNSYNEQFF.

This chain joins TRBV6-2 or TRBV6-3 and TRBJ1-2, with unresolved D. V shed 7 bases and J shed 8 bases, with 14 bases lying between them. Per the germline V gene, CDR1 is MNHEY and CDR2 is SVGEGT. The CDR3 loop spans 12 amino acids. The CDR3 spells CASIGRSGGYTF. CDR3 in DNA: TGTGCCAGCATCGGAAGGTCGGGGGGCTACACCTTC.

V usage is TRBV11-2 and J usage is TRBJ2-3; TRBD2 might be the D (5 bases). CDR1 SGHAT and CDR2 FQNNGV come from the germline V gene. There are 15 residues in the CDR3. V lost 1 base and J lost 1, with 9 bases in between. The CDR3 loop reads CASSLGMRGTDTQYF. The CDR3 DNA reads as TGTGCCAGCAGCTTAGGAATGAGGGGCACAGATACGCAGTATTTT.

This clonotype showed up many times. V gene TRBV18 combines with J gene TRBJ2-1; possibly TRBD2 for D (6 bases). Germline CDR1 and CDR2: KGHSH and LQKENI. The CDR3 consists of 13 residues. V was clipped by 3 bases and J by 7 bases, with 10 bases between them. For the CDR3, the DNA is TGTGCCAGCTCACCGTCGGAGGGGAATGAGCAGTTCTTC. Translating it yields CASSPSEGNEQFF.

The V gene is TRBV18, the J gene TRBJ2-2, with 8 nucleotides matching TRBD1. The CDR3 runs to 16 residues. From germline, CDR1 is KGHSH and CDR2 LQKENI. The trim removed 3 bases at V and 4 bases at J, leaving 7 bases unmatched. The chain's CDR3 is CASSPQKTGVTGELFF. In nucleotides, the CDR3 is TGTGCCAGCTCACCTCAGAAGACAGGGGTCACCGGGGAGCTGTTTTTT.